This TCR beta chain was sequenced in a study of T cell changes during pregnancy in multiple sclerosis. V was clipped by 6 bases and J by 2 bases, with 14 bases between them. The CDR3 is 15 amino acids. Looked up from germline, CDR1 is MNHEY and CDR2 is SMNVEV (reference sequence). This clone was counted once. Assay: immunoSEQ multiplex PCR; the TCRdb copy retains only in-frame clones and omits some. The sample carries 99,000 or so clones, under 95% recorded once. The receptor comes from a female donor with multiple sclerosis, enrolled in a pregnancy study. The sample in question was peripheral blood, obtained after pregnancy. This chain links TRBV27 with TRBJ2-1; the D gene is possibly TRBD1 (6 bases). CDR3 region: CASRLTGTPYNEQFF. In DNA, the CDR3 is TGTGCCAGCAGACTTACAGGGACCCCCTACAATGAGCAGTTCTTC.